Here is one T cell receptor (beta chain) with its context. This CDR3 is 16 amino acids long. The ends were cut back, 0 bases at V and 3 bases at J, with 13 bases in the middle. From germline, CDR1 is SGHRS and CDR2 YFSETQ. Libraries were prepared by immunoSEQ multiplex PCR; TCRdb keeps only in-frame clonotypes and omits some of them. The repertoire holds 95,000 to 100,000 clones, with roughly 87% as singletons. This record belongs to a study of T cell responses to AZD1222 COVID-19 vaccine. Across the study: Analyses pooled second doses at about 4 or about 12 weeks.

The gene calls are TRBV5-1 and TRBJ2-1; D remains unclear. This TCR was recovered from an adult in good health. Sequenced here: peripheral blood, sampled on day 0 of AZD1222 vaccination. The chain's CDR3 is CASSLAPQAIYNEQFF. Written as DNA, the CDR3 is TGCGCCAGCAGCTTGGCGCCGCAGGCGATCTACAATGAGCAGTTCTTC.